This entry features one TCR beta chain sequence. This CDR3 region has 14 residues. Germline V gene sequence: CDR1 SGHTS, CDR2 YDEGEE. The V gene end was trimmed by 2 bases and the J gene end by 7 bases; junction bases not matched to a gene: 7. The sample comes from a study of control samples from healthy donors and cancer patients. Using immunoSEQ multiplex PCR, the repertoire was profiled, and TCRdb retains in-frame clones only, with some absent. The table has about 90,000 clones, approximately 90% seen once. This clonotype was obtained from a young woman in good health. The sample comprised blood. The rearrangement joins TRBV5-8 to TRBJ1-2; 8 nucleotides match TRBD1. The CDR3 reads CASSLSGGAFGYTF. In DNA, the CDR3 is TGTGCCAGCAGCTTATCAGGGGGCGCATTTGGCTACACCTTC.